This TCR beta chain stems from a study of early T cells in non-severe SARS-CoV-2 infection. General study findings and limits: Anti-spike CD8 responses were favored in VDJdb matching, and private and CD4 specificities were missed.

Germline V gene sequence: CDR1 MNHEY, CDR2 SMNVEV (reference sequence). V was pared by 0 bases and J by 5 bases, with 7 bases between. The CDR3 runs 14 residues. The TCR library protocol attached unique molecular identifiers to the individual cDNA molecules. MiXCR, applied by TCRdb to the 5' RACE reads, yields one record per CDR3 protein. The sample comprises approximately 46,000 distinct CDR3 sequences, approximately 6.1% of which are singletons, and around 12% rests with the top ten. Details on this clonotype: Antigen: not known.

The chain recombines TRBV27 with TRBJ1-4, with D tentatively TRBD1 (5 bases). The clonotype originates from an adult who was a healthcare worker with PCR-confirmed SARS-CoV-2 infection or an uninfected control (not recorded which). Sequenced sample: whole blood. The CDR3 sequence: CASSLSGPNEKLFF. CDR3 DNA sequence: TGTGCCAGCAGTTTATCGGGACCGAATGAAAAACTGTTTTTT.